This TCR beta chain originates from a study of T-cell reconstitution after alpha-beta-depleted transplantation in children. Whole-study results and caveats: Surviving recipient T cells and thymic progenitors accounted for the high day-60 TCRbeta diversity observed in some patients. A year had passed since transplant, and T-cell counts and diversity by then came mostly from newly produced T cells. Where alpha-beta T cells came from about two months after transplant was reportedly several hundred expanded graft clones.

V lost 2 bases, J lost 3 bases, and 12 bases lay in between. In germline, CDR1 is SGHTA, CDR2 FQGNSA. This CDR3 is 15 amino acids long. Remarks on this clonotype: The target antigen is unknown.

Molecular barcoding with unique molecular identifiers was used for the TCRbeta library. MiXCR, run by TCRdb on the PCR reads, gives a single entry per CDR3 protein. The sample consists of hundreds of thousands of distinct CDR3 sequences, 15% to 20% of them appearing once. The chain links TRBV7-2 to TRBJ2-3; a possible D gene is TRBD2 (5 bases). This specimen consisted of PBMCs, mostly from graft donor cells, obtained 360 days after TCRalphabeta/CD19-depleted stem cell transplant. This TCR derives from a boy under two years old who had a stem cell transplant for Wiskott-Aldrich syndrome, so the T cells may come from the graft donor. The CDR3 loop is CASSLSLSGTDTQYF. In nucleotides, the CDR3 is TGTGCCAGCAGCTTATCTCTTTCGGGGACAGATACGCAGTATTTT.